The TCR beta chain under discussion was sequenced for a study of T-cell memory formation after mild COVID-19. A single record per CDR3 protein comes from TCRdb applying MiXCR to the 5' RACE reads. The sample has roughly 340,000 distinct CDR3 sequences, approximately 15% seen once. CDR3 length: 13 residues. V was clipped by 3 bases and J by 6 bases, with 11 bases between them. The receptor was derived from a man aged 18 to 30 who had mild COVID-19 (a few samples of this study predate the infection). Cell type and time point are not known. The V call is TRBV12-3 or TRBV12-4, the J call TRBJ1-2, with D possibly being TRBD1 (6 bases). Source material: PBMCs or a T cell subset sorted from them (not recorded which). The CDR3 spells CASSLDRTHGYTF. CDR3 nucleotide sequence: TGTGCCAGCAGTTTGGACAGAACTCATGGCTACACCTTC.